This T cell receptor beta chain was recorded in a study of Ad26.COV2.S vaccination and SARS-CoV-2 variants. Background on the study: The Ad26.COV2.S arm of the COV1001 trial was where the donor was placed.

Germline V gives CDR1 LGHNA, CDR2 YNFKEQ. The CDR3 runs 15 residues. The ends were cut back, 3 bases at V and 7 bases at J, with 18 bases in the middle. For this clone: Its target is unknown.

Produced via immunoSEQ multiplex PCR; TCRdb's table is partial and in-frame only. The data contain roughly 240,000 clones, roughly 90% of them singletons. Study-wide results and limits: Reported post-vaccination CD8+ and CD4+ T cell responses to spike showed substantial breadth. TCR breadth and depth analyses may have underestimated total T cell responses.

Regarding treatment: over 15 received Ad26.COV2.S at low or high dose, single or two shots; about 5 received placebo; per-sample allocation not given. Repertoires come from day 63 after the first vaccine or placebo injection. The source of this sequence is a person aged 18 to 59 who received the Ad26.COV2.S COVID-19 vaccine or a placebo. The chain recombines TRBV4-2 with TRBJ1-2, with D uncertain. The material was peripheral blood, obtained in a trial of Ad26.COV2.S vaccine versus placebo. CDR3 nucleotide sequence: TGTGCCAGCAGCCATCTCCCGGGCTCCGATCCTGGCTACACCTTC. Protein: CASSHLPGSDPGYTF.